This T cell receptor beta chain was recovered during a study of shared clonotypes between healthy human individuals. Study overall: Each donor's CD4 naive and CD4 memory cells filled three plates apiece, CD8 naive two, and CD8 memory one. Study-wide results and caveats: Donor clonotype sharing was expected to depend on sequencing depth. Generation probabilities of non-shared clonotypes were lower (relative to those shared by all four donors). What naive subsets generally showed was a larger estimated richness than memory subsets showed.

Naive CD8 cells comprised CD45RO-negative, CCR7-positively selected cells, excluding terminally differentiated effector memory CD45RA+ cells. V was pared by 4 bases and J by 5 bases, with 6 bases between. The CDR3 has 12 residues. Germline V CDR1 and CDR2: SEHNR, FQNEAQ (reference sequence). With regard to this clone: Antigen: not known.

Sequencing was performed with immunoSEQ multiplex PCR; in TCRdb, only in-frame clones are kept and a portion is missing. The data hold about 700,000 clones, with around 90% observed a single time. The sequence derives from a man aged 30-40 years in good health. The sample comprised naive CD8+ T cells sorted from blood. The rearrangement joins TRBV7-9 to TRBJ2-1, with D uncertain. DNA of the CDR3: TGTGCCAGCAGCTCTCTAGACAATGAGCAGTTCTTC. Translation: CASSSLDNEQFF.